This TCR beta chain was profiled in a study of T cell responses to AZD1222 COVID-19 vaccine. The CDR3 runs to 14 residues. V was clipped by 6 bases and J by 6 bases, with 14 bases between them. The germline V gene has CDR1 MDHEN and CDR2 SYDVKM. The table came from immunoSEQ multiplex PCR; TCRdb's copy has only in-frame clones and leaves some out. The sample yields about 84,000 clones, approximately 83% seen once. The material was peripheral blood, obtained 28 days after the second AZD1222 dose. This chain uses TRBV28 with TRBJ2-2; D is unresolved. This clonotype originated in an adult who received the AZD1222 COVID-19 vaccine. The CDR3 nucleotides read TGTGCCAGCAGGATTCCCGACCGTCCCGGGGAGCTGTTTTTT. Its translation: CASRIPDRPGELFF.